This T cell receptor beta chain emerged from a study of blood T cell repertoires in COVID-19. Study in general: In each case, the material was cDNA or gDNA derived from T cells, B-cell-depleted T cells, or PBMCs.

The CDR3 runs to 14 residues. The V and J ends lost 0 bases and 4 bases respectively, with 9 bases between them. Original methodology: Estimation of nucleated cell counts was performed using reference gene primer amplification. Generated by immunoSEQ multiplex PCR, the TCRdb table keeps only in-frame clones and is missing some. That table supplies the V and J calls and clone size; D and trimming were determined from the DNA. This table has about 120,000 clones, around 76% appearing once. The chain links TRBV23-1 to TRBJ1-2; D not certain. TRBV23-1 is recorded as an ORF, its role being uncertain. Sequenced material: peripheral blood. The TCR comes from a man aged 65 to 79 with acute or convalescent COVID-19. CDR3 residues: CASSQSPRGYGYTF. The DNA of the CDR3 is TGCGCCAGCAGTCAATCACCGAGAGGCTATGGCTACACCTTC.